This TCR beta chain comes out of a study of T cell responses to AZD1222 COVID-19 vaccine. Study-wide context: Second doses at about 4 or about 12 weeks were pooled.

Clones were read by immunoSEQ multiplex PCR, and TCRdb kept only the in-frame ones, dropping some. This sample has about 150,000 clones, with 75% to 95% found just once. Findings and caveats of the study: Reports say nearly half of spike-specific TCRs go after unmutated variant regions. Just a handful of AZD1222 recipients were seropositive at baseline.

Remarks on this clone: Antigen specificity is unknown.

CDR1 MGHDK and CDR2 SYGVNS come from the germline V gene. V dropped 8 bases and J dropped 3 bases, with 10 bases sitting between them. The CDR3 runs to 12 residues. V gene TRBV25-1 combines with J gene TRBJ1-1, with a possible D match to TRBD1 (5 bases). This receptor was obtained from an adult in good health. Sample: peripheral blood, taken on day 0 of AZD1222 vaccination. The CDR3 here is CASGRGDTEAFF. The CDR3 region has the DNA TGTGCCAGCGGGCGGGGCGACACTGAAGCTTTCTTT.